The 20 T cell receptor beta chains reported below all come from one sample, sequenced in a study of blood T cell repertoires in COVID-19. Sequenced by immunoSEQ multiplex PCR; TCRdb stores in-frame clones only, minus some. The table records 130,000 to 150,000 clones, over 75% of them present only once. Material: PBMCs or T cells enriched from blood (not recorded which). The receptors were gathered from a woman aged 25 to 39 with acute COVID-19.

The chain has TRBV10-3 and TRBJ1-1; D possibly corresponds to TRBD1 (5 bases). The CDR3 has 14 amino acids. Trimming pared 4 bases from V and 3 bases from J, leaving 12 bases between. Germline lookup yields CDR1 ENHRY and CDR2 SYGVKD. CDR3 bases: TGTGCCATCAGTGCCGCGGGGGGGGACACTGAAGCTTTCTTT. Translating gives CAISAAGGDTEAFF.

This clone has just one count. V is TRBV18 and J is TRBJ2-7; 15 bases map to TRBD2. The ends lost 4 bases at V and 1 base at J; junction bases unmatched: 8. The CDR3 runs to 18 residues. CDR1 and CDR2 from the germline V gene are KGHSH and LQKENI. The chain's CDR3 is CASSRGLAGGPSSYEQYF. The CDR3 DNA sequence: TGTGCCAGCTCACGTGGACTAGCGGGAGGGCCGTCGTCCTACGAGCAGTACTTC.

The V gene is TRBV27, the J gene TRBJ1-2; possible D gene TRBD1, 5 bases. The V end was cut by 8 bases, the J end by 3 bases, with 16 bases between. The germline V gene has CDR1 MNHEY and CDR2 SMNVEV (reference sequence). The CDR3 runs 14 residues. The CDR3 nucleotides read TGTGCCAGCCCCGGGGGGGTTCGGGACTATGGCTACACCTTC. Encoded protein: CASPGGVRDYGYTF.

This chain uses TRBV9 with TRBJ2-7; 7 nucleotides align to TRBD1. Germline V lookup: CDR1 SGDLS, CDR2 YYNGEE. With V trimmed by 4 bases and J by 7 bases, 11 bases remained unmatched. The CDR3 consists of 14 residues. The CDR3 DNA sequence: TGTGCCAGCAGCCCACAAGACAGGGCGGCGGAGCAGTACTTC. It is translated as CASSPQDRAAEQYF. The full variable domain, rest sourced from reference TRBV9 and TRBJ2-7, is DSGVTQTPKHLITATGQRVTLRCSPRSGDLSVYWYQQSLDQGLQFLIQYYNGEERAKGNILERFSAQQFPDLHSELNLSSLELGDSALYFCASSPQDRAAEQYFGPGTRLTVT.

The V gene is TRBV29-1, the J gene TRBJ1-1; 11 positions agree with TRBD1. The CDR3 loop spans 12 amino acids. CDR1 is SQVTM, CDR2 ANQGSEA, per germline. V shed 7 bases, J shed 5 bases, and the junction held 3 bases outside the gene matches. CDR3 in amino acids: CSAWDRGTEAFF. In DNA form, the CDR3 reads TGCAGCGCATGGGACAGGGGGACTGAAGCTTTCTTT.

This clone was detected once. The chain links TRBV20-1 to TRBJ1-2; a possible D gene is TRBD1 (6 bases). V was shortened by 7 bases and J by 8 bases, with 14 bases between the two germline ends. The germline V gene encodes CDR1 DFQATT and CDR2 SNEGSKA (reference sequence). CDR3 size: 11 residues. The CDR3 DNA follows: TGCAGTGGGCTCACGGGGGGCGGCTACACCTTC. This gives the protein CSGLTGGGYTF.

The rearrangement uses TRBV7-2 and TRBJ2-3, with 11 positions matching TRBD2. The CDR3 is 16 residues long. Per germline, CDR1 SGHTA and CDR2 FQGNSA. V lost 5 bases to trimming and J lost 4 bases; unmatched junction nucleotides: 8. The CDR3 sequence: CASSPLAGGLADTQYF. As DNA, the CDR3 is TGTGCCAGCAGCCCGTTAGCGGGAGGGCTCGCAGATACGCAGTATTTT.

This clone was seen only a few times. The chain combines TRBV5-4 with TRBJ1-6, with 11 positions matching TRBD1. Germline-derived CDR1 and CDR2 are SGHNT and YYREEE (reference sequence). The CDR3 spans 16 residues. V was clipped by 4 bases and J by 5 bases; unmatched bases: 5. CDR3 loop: CASSRKDRGHNSPLHF. The CDR3 DNA sequence: TGTGCCAGCAGCAGAAAGGACAGGGGGCATAATTCACCCCTCCACTTT.

The chain combines TRBV3-1 (or the pseudogene TRBV3-2) with TRBJ1-1; no clear D. The CDR3 totals 15 residues. V lost 1 base and J 4 bases, leaving 13 bases between the germline ends. Looked up from germline, CDR1 is LGHDT and CDR2 is YNNKEL (reference sequence). The CDR3 spells CASSQGVISGTEAFF. The CDR3 region has the DNA TGTGCCAGCAGCCAAGGAGTAATTTCGGGCACTGAAGCTTTCTTT.

This clone was counted a few times. The CDR3 reads CAWSLTGATNEKLFF. The DNA of the CDR3 is TGTGCCTGGAGTCTAACAGGGGCAACTAATGAAAAACTGTTTTTT. This sequence joins TRBV30 and TRBJ1-4, with 7 positions matching TRBD1. V was pared by 2 bases and J by 0 bases, with 3 bases of the junction left unmatched. This CDR3 has 15 amino acids. Germline CDR1 is GTSNPN and CDR2 is SVGIG (reference sequence).

The CDR3 protein is CASSEDPGKVFGYTF. Here the CDR3 DNA reads TGTGCCAGCAGTGAAGACCCGGGGAAGGTCTTTGGCTACACCTTC. The chain combines TRBV6-1 with TRBJ1-2; D ambiguous. V dropped 1 base and J dropped 7 bases, with 16 bases sitting between them. The length of the CDR3 is 15 residues. Germline V gene lookup returns CDR1 MNHNS and CDR2 SASEGT.

This clone has only one observation. In DNA form, the CDR3 reads TGCAGCGTTGAACGGGCCCCAGGGGCCGGCTACACCTTC. Protein sequence: CSVERAPGAGYTF. The V gene is TRBV29-1, the J gene TRBJ1-2; TRBD1 is a possible D gene (6 bases). V gave up 2 bases and J gave up 8 bases, with 15 bases separating them. This CDR3 has 13 residues. Germline V gene lookup returns CDR1 SQVTM and CDR2 ANQGSEA.

V usage is TRBV30 and J usage is TRBJ1-6; D unresolved. CDR1 is GTSNPN, CDR2 SVGIG, per germline (reference sequence). CDR3 length: 16 amino acids. Deletions cut 3 bases from V and 0 bases from J, with 12 bases between. The chain's CDR3 is CAWSPLLSSYNSPLHF. In nucleotides, the CDR3 is TGTGCCTGGAGCCCACTCCTAAGCTCCTATAATTCACCCCTCCACTTT.

V and J are TRBV9 and TRBJ2-1; 10 bases line up with TRBD2. V lost 6 bases, J lost 9 bases, and 6 bases stayed unmatched. Germline assignment: CDR1 SGDLS and CDR2 YYNGEE. The CDR3 is 13 residues long. CDR3 nucleotides: TGTGCCAGCAACCTAGCGGGAGTCTCTGAGCAGTTCTTC. It codes for CASNLAGVSEQFF.

CDR3 amino acids: CASTPGPTNYGYTF. Written as DNA, the CDR3 is TGTGCCAGTACCCCGGGTCCAACGAACTATGGCTACACCTTC. The chain carries TRBV19 and TRBJ1-2, with unresolved D. The V and J ends lost 7 bases and 2 bases respectively, with 14 bases between them. CDR1 LNHDA and CDR2 SQIVND come from the germline V gene (reference sequence). The CDR3 extends over 14 amino acids.

This clone was detected only once. The chain has TRBV28 and TRBJ1-1, with a weak D call TRBD1 (5 bases). This CDR3 spans 18 amino acids. The V end lost 6 bases, the J end lost 1 base, and 24 bases lay between the germline ends. Germline V gene lookup returns CDR1 MDHEN and CDR2 SYDVKM. The CDR3 coding sequence is TGTGCCAGCAGCTACACCCTGACAGTTGGCAACCCGAACACTGAAGCTTTCTTT. It is translated as CASSYTLTVGNPNTEAFF. Combining the CDR3 with reference TRBV28 and TRBJ1-1 gives the whole variable domain DVKVTQSSRYLVKRTGEKVFLECVQDMDHENMFWYRQDPGLGLRLIYFSYDVKMKEKGDIPEGYSVSREKKERFSLILESASTNQTSMYLCASSYTLTVGNPNTEAFFGQGTRLTVV.

The chain combines TRBV12-3 or TRBV12-4 with TRBJ1-1, with a possible D match to TRBD1 (5 bases). V was pared by 3 bases and J by 11 bases, with 13 bases between. The CDR3 is made up of 12 amino acids. The CDR3 loop is CASSFSGVDAFF. DNA of the CDR3: TGTGCCAGCAGTTTCTCGGGGGTGGACGCTTTCTTT.

The rearrangement links TRBV11-1 to TRBJ1-2, with D unclear. The CDR3 runs 13 residues. V was trimmed by 6 bases and J by 0 bases, leaving 8 bases between them. From germline, CDR1 is SGHAT and CDR2 FQDESV (reference sequence). This CDR3 reads CASRLGANYGYTF. Here the CDR3 DNA reads TGTGCCAGCAGACTAGGAGCTAACTATGGCTACACCTTC.

A single count supports this clone. This chain joins TRBV6-5 and TRBJ2-1; 8 bases fit TRBD1. J lost 2 bases, V lost 6 bases, and 6 bases had no gene match. The CDR3 has 15 residues. Germline-derived CDR1 and CDR2 are MNHEY and SVGAGI. The CDR3 DNA follows: TGTGCCAGCAGGACCGACAGGGGTCCCTACAATGAGCAGTTCTTC. It specifies CASRTDRGPYNEQFF.

V usage is TRBV2 and J usage is TRBJ2-7; tentative D call: TRBD2 (6 bases). Germline-derived CDR1 and CDR2 are SNHLY and FYNNEI. The V gene lost 8 bases and the J gene lost 1 base, with 15 bases spanning the gap. CDR3 length: 14 residues. Here the CDR3 reads CASLLATQSYEQYF. In DNA, the CDR3 is TGTGCCAGCTTGCTAGCGACGCAATCCTACGAGCAGTACTTC.